Below, 4 T cell receptor beta chains from the same sample are listed, as sequenced in a study of beta chain features in type 1 diabetes. Study findings and constraints: Shortening that was moderate but significant affected the TCRB CDR3s of Type 1 diabetes patients in all four CD4+ subsets.

The antigens these receptors bind are not known. Expressed TCRB transcripts were sequenced because the entire RNA isolate underwent reverse transcription. Generated by immunoSEQ multiplex PCR, the TCRdb table keeps only in-frame clones and is missing some. The sample contains approximately 240,000 clones, roughly 16% of which appear only once. Sequencing input: naive CD4+ T cells from blood. Every receptor here comes from a man aged 25-45 years with type 1 diabetes.

The gene calls are TRBV18 and TRBJ2-6; D is possibly TRBD2 (5 bases). This CDR3 is 16 amino acids long. The germline gives CDR1 KGHSH, CDR2 LQKENI. Trimming removed 2 bases from V and 1 base from J, with 9 bases in between. The CDR3, as DNA: TGTGCCAGCTCACCAGCCCGGAGGTCTGGGGCCAACGTCCTGACTTTC. Translation: CASSPARRSGANVLTF.

This clone was counted only a few times. In the same sample, other DNA sequences code for this CDR3. This chain links TRBV29-1 with TRBJ2-3, with TRBD1 as a possible D gene (6 bases). The germline CDR1 and CDR2 sequences are SQVTM and ANQGSEA. Trimming left V 4 bases short and J 4 bases short, with 9 bases between. The CDR3 runs 12 residues. CDR3 coding DNA: TGCAGCGTTGTACAGGGCGCAGATACGCAGTATTTT. Translated, it gives CSVVQGADTQYF.

The chain couples TRBV15 to TRBJ2-1; D is uncertain. The CDR3 spans 13 residues. Germline CDR1 reads LNHNV; CDR2 reads YYDKDF (reference sequence). The germline V and J ends were trimmed by 3 bases and 10 bases, with 13 bases remaining between them. This CDR3 reads CATSSSADLEQFF. DNA of the CDR3: TGTGCCACCAGCAGTTCAGCAGATCTAGAGCAGTTCTTC.

This clone was seen a handful of times. CDR3 nucleotide sequence: TGTGCCAGCAGTGATGGGGGGGCGGGTGAAAAACTGTTTTTT. It translates to CASSDGGAGEKLFF. V and J are TRBV27 and TRBJ1-4; weak D call: TRBD1 (6 bases). The CDR3 has 14 residues. V dropped 5 bases and J dropped 7 bases, with 14 bases sitting between them. The V gene's germline CDR1 is MNHEY and CDR2 SMNVEV (reference sequence).